These 32 T cell receptor beta chains originate from one sample sequenced in a study of radiotherapy plus CTLA-4 blockade in lung cancer. Profiling relied on immunoSEQ multiplex PCR, and the TCRdb table lists in-frame clones only, not all of them. Among about 120,000 clones, 81% were seen once, and the ten largest hold 3% to 4%. Sequences were derived from peripheral blood, sampled from a patient treated with radiotherapy plus ipilimumab. Every receptor here comes from a human donor with non-small cell lung cancer that progressed on radiotherapy plus ipilimumab. Some clones in this sample may be carry-over from other donors' samples.

This clone was seen a handful of times. The chain links TRBV4-3 to TRBJ2-6; D tentatively fits TRBD1 or TRBD2 (6 bases each). Germline V CDR1 and CDR2: LGHNA, YSLEER. Trimming left V 5 bases short and J 4 bases short, with 9 bases between. The CDR3 spans 14 residues. The CDR3 nucleotides are TGCGCCAGCAGCGGGGGGCTCGGGGCCAACGTCCTGACTTTC. Translated: CASSGGLGANVLTF.

The chain combines TRBV18 with TRBJ2-2, with 10 nucleotides matching TRBD1. In germline, CDR1 is KGHSH, CDR2 LQKENI. The CDR3 has 15 amino acids. V was pared by 2 bases and J by 5 bases, with 2 bases of the junction left unmatched. This chain's CDR3 is CASSPGTGATGELFF. In DNA, the CDR3 is TGTGCCAGCTCACCAGGGACAGGGGCGACCGGGGAGCTGTTTTTT.

The V and J genes are TRBV28 and TRBJ2-4; D is perhaps TRBD2 (7 bases). With 4 bases removed from V and 0 bases from J, the gap between germline ends came to 13 bases. This CDR3 is built from 16 residues. CDR1 and CDR2 (germline): MDHEN, SYDVKM. The chain's CDR3 is CASSSRGAIAKNIQYF. In DNA form, the CDR3 reads TGTGCCAGCAGTTCTCGGGGGGCGATAGCCAAAAACATTCAGTACTTC.

Regarding this clone: The junction differs from germline at one of its ends, possibly a read error. The chain employs TRBV6-5 and TRBJ1-3; tentative D call: TRBD1 (5 bases). CDR1 is MNHEY and CDR2 is SVGAGI in the germline V gene. The CDR3 sequence is 15 residues long. Here the CDR3 reads CASSFVLGAGNIIYF. The CDR3 coding sequence is TGTGCCAGCAGTTTCGTACTTGGGGCTGGAAACATCATATATTTT.

This rearrangement joins TRBV9 to TRBJ1-6; D is unresolved. Germline V lookup: CDR1 SGDLS, CDR2 YYNGEE. The length of the CDR3 is 15 residues. Between the trimmed V and J ends, which lost 3 bases and 1 base, there was a span of 8 bases. CDR3 in DNA: TGTGCCAGCAGCGAACGTGATTCCTATAATTCACCCCTCCACTTT. Translation gives CASSERDSYNSPLHF.

The chain links TRBV9 to TRBJ1-3, with TRBD1 as a possible D gene (5 bases). Deletions cut 2 bases from V and 2 bases from J, with 23 bases between. CDR3 length equals 19 residues. The germline gives CDR1 SGDLS, CDR2 YYNGEE. CDR3 nucleotide sequence: TGTGCCAGCAGCGTTAGCATTGGTTGGGGCCCGGGAGCTGGAAACACCATATATTTT. Translated: CASSVSIGWGPGAGNTIYF.

This chain connects TRBV10-3 to TRBJ2-5; 9 bases align to TRBD1. The J call may be incorrect, as the DNA end agrees better with TRBJ2-7. CDR1 is ENHRY, CDR2 SYGVKD, per germline. There are 15 residues in the CDR3. The CDR3: CAISEPGTGRAEQYF. CDR3 DNA: TGTGCCATCAGTGAACCCGGGACAGGGAGGGCCGAGCAGTACTTC.

V and J are TRBV7-2 and TRBJ2-2; maybe TRBD1 (5 bases). Deletions cut 1 base from V and 5 bases from J, with 14 bases between. This CDR3 region has 16 residues. Germline CDR1 reads SGHTA; CDR2 reads FQGNSA. The CDR3 DNA sequence: TGTGCCAGCAGCTTAGATCGTGGCAGGGTAACCGGGGAGCTGTTTTTT. Amino acid sequence: CASSLDRGRVTGELFF.

The V call is TRBV9, the J call TRBJ2-3; perhaps D is TRBD1 or TRBD2 (5 bases each). V lost 10 bases, J lost 0 bases, and 18 bases lay in between. The germline CDR1 and CDR2 sequences are SGDLS and YYNGEE. This CDR3 comprises 15 residues. For the CDR3, the DNA is TGTGCCTCCAGTCGGGGCGACAGCAGCACAGATACGCAGTATTTT. Protein product: CASSRGDSSTDTQYF.

This sequence joins TRBV19 and TRBJ2-3; weak D call: TRBD1 (6 bases). V was pared by 5 bases and J by 0 bases, with 18 bases between. In germline, CDR1 is LNHDA, CDR2 SQIVND (reference sequence). The CDR3 is 17 residues long. In DNA, the CDR3 is TGTGCCAGTAGTCTGCGGACAGTGTTTACTAGCACAGATACGCAGTATTTT. Residues: CASSLRTVFTSTDTQYF. Drawing the rest from reference TRBV19 and TRBJ2-3, the complete variable domain is DGGITQSPKYLFRKEGQNVTLSCEQNLNHDAMYWYRQDPGQGLRLIYYSQIVNDFQKGDIAEGYSVSREKKESFPLTVTSAQKNPTAFYLCASSLRTVFTSTDTQYFGPGTRLTVL.

The rearrangement links TRBV19 to TRBJ1-5, with D unresolved. V lost 5 bases and J lost 4, with 15 bases in between. There are 15 residues in the CDR3. Germline CDR1 is LNHDA and CDR2 is SQIVND (reference sequence). The CDR3 reads CASSQPGRSNQPQHF. CDR3 in DNA: TGTGCCAGTAGTCAGCCCGGAAGGAGTAATCAGCCCCAGCATTTT.

The gene calls are TRBV7-8 and TRBJ1-2; perhaps TRBD1 as D (6 bases). CDR1 and CDR2 from the germline V gene are SGHVS and FQNEAQ. Trimming took off 0 bases at V and 8 bases at J, with 16 bases between the two ends. The CDR3 consists of 15 residues. The CDR3 protein is CASSLASGGARGYTF. CDR3 nucleotides: TGTGCCAGCAGCTTAGCGTCGGGGGGCGCGAGGGGCTACACCTTC.

This chain joins TRBV9 and TRBJ2-3; possibly TRBD1 for D (5 bases). The germline V and J ends were trimmed by 0 bases and 2 bases, with 13 bases remaining between them. Looked up from germline, CDR1 is SGDLS and CDR2 is YYNGEE. This CDR3 region has 16 residues. This chain's CDR3 is CASSVGAFGHTDTQYF. Written as DNA, the CDR3 is TGTGCCAGCAGCGTAGGGGCCTTTGGACACACAGATACGCAGTATTTT.

The chain links TRBV7-9 to TRBJ2-1; D gene ambiguous. The germline CDR1 and CDR2 sequences are SEHNR and FQNEAQ (reference sequence). The CDR3 is made up of 15 amino acids. V was trimmed by 5 bases and J by 8 bases, leaving 19 bases between them. The CDR3 sequence: CASSPGPLHVDEQFF. CDR3 in DNA: TGTGCCAGCAGCCCCGGGCCCCTTCATGTCGATGAGCAGTTCTTC.

The chain uses TRBV9 and TRBJ2-5, with 13 bases lining up with TRBD2. The CDR3 totals 17 residues. Germline CDR1 reads SGDLS; CDR2 reads YYNGEE. The V segment lost 1 base and the J segment 2 bases; nucleotides outside the gene matches: 5. CDR3 in amino acids: CASSVTPLAGGQETQYF. The CDR3 DNA sequence: TGTGCCAGCAGCGTAACCCCACTAGCGGGGGGGCAAGAGACCCAGTACTTC.

CDR3 nucleotides: TGTGCCAGCAGTCGCGGGACCGTAGTAGGCAACACCATATATTTT. Its translation is CASSRGTVVGNTIYF. This rearrangement joins TRBV6-5 to TRBJ1-3; TRBD1 is a possible D gene (5 bases). CDR1 MNHEY and CDR2 SVGAGI come from the germline V gene. V was pared by 5 bases and J by 7 bases, with 18 bases between. CDR3 length: 15 residues.

The J gene is TRBJ2-7, the V gene TRBV18; D might be TRBD1 (5 bases). The V end was cut by 4 bases, the J end by 2 bases, with 15 bases between. Germline V lookup: CDR1 KGHSH, CDR2 LQKENI. This CDR3 comprises 15 residues. Here the CDR3 reads CASSQSTRGTYEQYF. The CDR3 bases are TGTGCCAGCTCACAGAGTACAAGGGGTACCTACGAGCAGTACTTC.

The chain is built from TRBV15 and TRBJ2-5; D is unclear. V was shortened by 1 base and J by 3 bases, with 6 bases between the two germline ends. CDR1 is LNHNV and CDR2 is YYDKDF in the germline V gene (reference sequence). The CDR3 is made up of 13 amino acids. This CDR3 reads CATSRGREETQYF. The CDR3, as DNA: TGTGCCACCAGCAGAGGACGGGAAGAGACCCAGTACTTC.

This chain connects TRBV7-2 to TRBJ1-2; a possible D gene is TRBD1 (5 bases). Trimming took 1 base from V and 3 from J, leaving 15 bases between them. In germline, CDR1 is SGHTA, CDR2 FQGNSA. The CDR3 spans 16 residues. The CDR3 loop is CASSLGFGATYYGYTF. As DNA, the CDR3 is TGTGCCAGCAGCTTAGGTTTCGGGGCTACCTACTATGGCTACACCTTC.

This chain links TRBV10-3 with TRBJ2-3; 13 positions match TRBD2. There are 17 residues in the CDR3. The V and J ends lost 7 bases and 6 bases, in that order; junction bases with no gene match: 13. CDR1 is ENHRY, CDR2 SYGVKD, per germline. CDR3 region: CAIKMGLAGRMTDTQYF. Written as DNA, the CDR3 is TGTGCCATCAAAATGGGACTAGCGGGAAGGATGACGGATACGCAGTATTTT.

The chain employs TRBV2 and TRBJ2-7; no reliable D call. Trimming took off 5 bases at V and 2 bases at J, with 4 bases between the two ends. In germline, CDR1 is SNHLY, CDR2 FYNNEI. This CDR3 has 11 amino acids. The DNA of the CDR3 is TGTGCCAGCAGTTGGACCTACGAGCAGTACTTC. It codes for CASSWTYEQYF.

This chain joins TRBV18 and TRBJ1-1; D is ambiguous. Deletions cut 6 bases from V and 5 bases from J, with 16 bases between. CDR3 length: 14 residues. Germline CDR1 is KGHSH and CDR2 is LQKENI. The CDR3 bases are TGTGCCAGCTCCCCTAATGGTAGAGGGACTGAAGCTTTCTTT. Translating gives CASSPNGRGTEAFF.

The CDR3 DNA sequence: TGTGCCAGTAATCTGGCGGGGTTTAACTATGGCTACACCTTC. Translating it yields CASNLAGFNYGYTF. The chain is built from TRBV19 and TRBJ1-2; D remains ambiguous. This CDR3 has 14 residues. Germline V gene data show CDR1 as LNHDA and CDR2 as SQIVND (reference sequence). Trimming stripped 7 bases from V and 1 base from J, with 13 bases between.

The chain employs TRBV28 and TRBJ1-3; D is uncertain. Germline V gene data show CDR1 as MDHEN and CDR2 as SYDVKM. There are 15 residues in the CDR3. V gave up 1 base and J gave up 0 bases, with 7 bases separating them. CDR3: CASSLSFSSGNTIYF. DNA of the CDR3: TGTGCCAGCAGTTTATCTTTTTCCTCTGGAAACACCATATATTTT.

The chain employs TRBV7-2 and TRBJ2-2; D is possibly TRBD1 (5 bases). The CDR3 sequence is 16 residues long. With 1 base removed from V and 6 bases from J, the gap between germline ends came to 15 bases. Germline CDR1 is SGHTA and CDR2 is FQGNSA. CDR3 sequence (DNA): TGTGCCAGCAGCTTAGACCCGCCAGGGCTCGCCGGGGAGCTGTTTTTT. Encoded protein: CASSLDPPGLAGELFF. Together with reference TRBV7-2 and TRBJ2-2, the CDR3 gives the full variable domain: GAGVSQSPSNKVTEKGKDVELRCDPISGHTALYWYRQSLGQGLEFLIYFQGNSAPDKSGLPSDRFSAERTGGSVSTLTIQRTQQEDSAVYLCASSLDPPGLAGELFFGEGSRLTVL.

The chain couples TRBV5-1 to TRBJ2-5; TRBD2 matches 13 bases. CDR3 length: 17 amino acids. Trimming removed 4 bases from V and 5 bases from J; junction bases left unmatched: 11. Germline CDR1 reads SGHRS; CDR2 reads YFSETQ. The CDR3 loop is CASSAGLAGVDGETQYF. The CDR3 DNA reads TGCGCCAGCAGCGCAGGACTAGCGGGGGTGGATGGGGAGACCCAGTACTTC.

The chain is built from TRBV4-2 and TRBJ2-3, with TRBD2 matching over 7 bases. Trimming took 0 bases from V and 6 from J; bases not matched to a gene: 9. CDR1 is LGHNA and CDR2 is YNFKEQ in the germline V gene. This CDR3 contains 16 residues. DNA for the CDR3: TGTGCCAGCAGCCAAGACAATATCGGGGGGAGGGATACGCAGTATTTT. The encoded protein is CASSQDNIGGRDTQYF.

The gene calls are TRBV5-4 and TRBJ1-1, with 7 bases lining up with TRBD1. CDR3 length: 16 amino acids. Germline CDR1 is SGHNT and CDR2 is YYREEE (reference sequence). V lost 2 bases and J lost 3; bases outside the gene matches: 10. For the CDR3, the DNA is TGTGCCAGCAGCTTCGGACAGGCCCGAGGCGACACTGAAGCTTTCTTT. Its protein is CASSFGQARGDTEAFF. Full variable domain (rest looked up from reference TRBV5-4 and TRBJ1-1): ETGVTQSPTHLIKTRGQQVTLRCSSQSGHNTVSWYQQALGQGPQFIFQYYREEENGRGNFPPRFSGLQFPNYSSELNVNALELDDSALYLCASSFGQARGDTEAFFGQGTRLTVV.

The chain recombines TRBV6-5 with TRBJ1-1, with TRBD1 as a possible D gene (5 bases). This CDR3 has 15 amino acids. The V end lost 4 bases, the J end lost 6 bases, and 18 bases lay between the germline ends. The germline V gene has CDR1 MNHEY and CDR2 SVGAGI. DNA for the CDR3: TGTGCCAGCAGTTCCCGCGGAGGGGCAACCCCTGAAGCTTTCTTT. It codes for CASSSRGGATPEAFF.

The rearrangement uses TRBV18 and TRBJ2-2, with 7 bases identical to TRBD2. The CDR3 extends over 15 amino acids. CDR1 and CDR2 from the germline V gene are KGHSH and LQKENI. The V gene end was trimmed by 4 bases and the J gene end by 3 bases; junction bases not matched to a gene: 5. The CDR3 DNA reads as TGTGCCAGCTCACTGCGGCTAGCGGACACCGGGGAGCTGTTTTTT. Translating it yields CASSLRLADTGELFF.

This chain joins TRBV6-6 and TRBJ1-5; TRBD1 might be the D (6 bases). V was clipped by 7 bases and J by 7 bases, with 20 bases between them. The CDR3 loop spans 15 amino acids. Germline-derived CDR1 and CDR2 are MNHNY and SVGAGI (reference sequence). The CDR3 here is CASTSGGANPQPQHF. The CDR3 region has the DNA TGTGCCAGCACATCTGGGGGGGCGAATCCCCAGCCCCAGCATTTT.

The chain is built from TRBV19 and TRBJ1-5; D remains ambiguous. Trimming shortened V by 7 bases and J by 4 bases, and 11 bases separated the two germline ends. CDR3 length: 13 residues. Germline CDR1 is LNHDA and CDR2 is SQIVND (reference sequence). The CDR3 DNA reads as TGTGCCAGTAATACAGTAATTAATCAGCCCCAGCATTTT. Translated: CASNTVINQPQHF.